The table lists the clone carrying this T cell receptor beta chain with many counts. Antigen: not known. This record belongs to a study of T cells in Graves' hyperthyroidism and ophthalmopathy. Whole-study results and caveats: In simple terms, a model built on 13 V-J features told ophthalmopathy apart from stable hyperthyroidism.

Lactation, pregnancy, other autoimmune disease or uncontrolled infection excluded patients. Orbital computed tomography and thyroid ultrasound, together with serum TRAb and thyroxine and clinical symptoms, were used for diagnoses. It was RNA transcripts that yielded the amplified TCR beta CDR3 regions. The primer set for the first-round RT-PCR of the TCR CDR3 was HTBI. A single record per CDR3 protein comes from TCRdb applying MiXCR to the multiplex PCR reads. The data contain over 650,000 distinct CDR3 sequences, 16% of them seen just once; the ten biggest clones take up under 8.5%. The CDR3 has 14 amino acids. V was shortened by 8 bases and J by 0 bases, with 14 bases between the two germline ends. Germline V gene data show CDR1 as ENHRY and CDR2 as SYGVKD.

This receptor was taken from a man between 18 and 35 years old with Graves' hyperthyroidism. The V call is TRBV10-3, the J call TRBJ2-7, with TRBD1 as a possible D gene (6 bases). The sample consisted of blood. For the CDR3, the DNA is TGTGCCATCGGTCTCCAGGGGAACTCCTACGAGCAGTACTTC. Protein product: CAIGLQGNSYEQYF.